This passage covers 28 T cell receptor beta chains from one sample sequenced in a study of blood T cell repertoires in COVID-19. Sequenced by immunoSEQ multiplex PCR; TCRdb stores in-frame clones only, minus some. Here the sample spans fewer than 65,000 clones, around 93% being singletons. The sequencing input was peripheral blood. The receptors come from a man aged 50 or older with acute or convalescent COVID-19.

This clone was found once. The V and J genes are TRBV19 and TRBJ1-4; D might be TRBD1 (6 bases). This CDR3 is built from 15 residues. CDR1 and CDR2 (germline): LNHDA, SQIVND (reference sequence). With 10 bases removed from V and 6 bases from J, the gap between germline ends came to 21 bases. The CDR3 DNA follows: TGTGCCACCCGAACAGTTGGGGGCATCGATGAAAAACTGTTTTTT. Translation gives CATRTVGGIDEKLFF.

V gene TRBV3-1 (or the pseudogene TRBV3-2) combines with J gene TRBJ1-1; D is unresolved. The CDR3 extends over 14 amino acids. Germline V lookup: CDR1 LGHDT, CDR2 YNNKEL (reference sequence). V shed 2 bases and J shed 5 bases, with 12 bases lying between them. The CDR3 DNA reads as TGTGCCAGCAGCCAATTTGAGGGCCGAACTGAAGCTTTCTTT. This codes for CASSQFEGRTEAFF.

V usage is TRBV28 and J usage is TRBJ1-2; no clear D gene. V shed 7 bases and J shed 2 bases, with 11 bases lying between them. Germline CDR1 is MDHEN and CDR2 is SYDVKM. This CDR3 region has 13 residues. The CDR3 loop reads CASTDSLNYGYTF. Written as DNA, the CDR3 is TGTGCCAGCACCGATAGCTTGAACTATGGCTACACCTTC.

The rearrangement joins TRBV5-1 to TRBJ2-3, with 9 bases identical to TRBD2. V dropped 0 bases and J dropped 5; count of bases not matched to a gene: 4. CDR1 and CDR2 (germline): SGHRS, YFSETQ. The length of the CDR3 is 15 residues. CDR3 region: CASSLGGGAKDTQYF. CDR3 in DNA: TGCGCCAGCAGCTTGGGCGGGGGGGCTAAAGATACGCAGTATTTT.

J is TRBJ1-1 and V is TRBV10-3; 8 positions match TRBD1. Germline V gene data show CDR1 as ENHRY and CDR2 as SYGVKD. CDR3 length: 12 amino acids. With 8 bases clipped from V and 8 bases from J, the junction kept 7 bases outside the gene matches. The CDR3 sequence is CAIGRGQGEAFF. The CDR3 DNA reads TGTGCCATCGGTAGAGGACAGGGAGAAGCTTTCTTT.

The V and J genes are TRBV9 and TRBJ2-7; D gene uncertain. This CDR3 has 14 residues. V lost 0 bases, J lost 6 bases, and 13 bases lay in between. Looked up from germline, CDR1 is SGDLS and CDR2 is YYNGEE. The DNA of the CDR3 is TGTGCCAGCAGCGTAGGACTGGAAAGAACCGAGCAGTACTTC. The encoded protein is CASSVGLERTEQYF. Complete variable domain (other parts from reference TRBV9 and TRBJ2-7): DSGVTQTPKHLITATGQRVTLRCSPRSGDLSVYWYQQSLDQGLQFLIQYYNGEERAKGNILERFSAQQFPDLHSELNLSSLELGDSALYFCASSVGLERTEQYFGPGTRLTVT.

In regard to this clone: Other DNA sequences in the sample encode the same CDR3. The chain has TRBV5-6 and TRBJ2-7; the D is unclear. The CDR3 covers 12 residues. Germline V gives CDR1 SGHDT, CDR2 YYEEEE. V was clipped by 2 bases and J by 1 base, with 4 bases between them. The CDR3 loop is CASSLASYEQYF. DNA of the CDR3: TGTGCCAGCAGCTTAGCATCCTACGAGCAGTACTTC.

The CDR3 region has the DNA TGTGCCAGCAGCCGTAGGGGGACGGGTGAAAAACTGTTTTTT. As protein: CASSRRGTGEKLFF. V usage is TRBV6-5 and J usage is TRBJ1-4; the D gene is possibly TRBD1 (6 bases). The germline V gene has CDR1 MNHEY and CDR2 SVGAGI. V lost 6 bases to trimming and J lost 7 bases, with 15 bases between them. The CDR3 runs 14 residues.

The CDR3 DNA reads TGTGCCAGCAGCCCGCCGCAGGGGGACACTGGAAACACCATATATTTT. Amino acids: CASSPPQGDTGNTIYF. This chain connects TRBV9 to TRBJ1-3, with 7 bases aligning to TRBD1. Germline CDR1 SGDLS, CDR2 YYNGEE. The CDR3 runs 16 residues. After removal of 4 bases from V and 2 bases from J, the junction contained 9 bases not matched to a gene.

The chain joins TRBV5-1 to TRBJ2-7; 8 nucleotides line up with TRBD2. The V gene's germline CDR1 is SGHRS and CDR2 YFSETQ. The CDR3 has 15 amino acids. V dropped 4 bases and J dropped 0; count of bases not matched to a gene: 6. The CDR3 nucleotides read TGCGCCAGCAGCCAGAGCGGGGGATTCTCCTACGAGCAGTACTTC. It yields the protein CASSQSGGFSYEQYF.

The chain couples TRBV5-5 to TRBJ1-1, with TRBD1 matching 7 bases. The CDR3 covers 14 residues. Germline V gene data show CDR1 as SGHKS and CDR2 as YYEKEE (reference sequence). J gave up 6 bases and V 4 bases, and 9 bases lay outside the gene matches. CDR3: CASSVGRGVSEAFF. CDR3 DNA: TGTGCCAGCAGCGTCGGCAGGGGGGTATCTGAAGCTTTCTTT.

The rearrangement uses TRBV29-1 and TRBJ1-4, with D perhaps TRBD1 (5 bases). The V gene lost 0 bases and the J gene lost 6 bases, with 11 bases spanning the gap. The CDR3 runs to 14 residues. Germline V gives CDR1 SQVTM, CDR2 ANQGSEA. Here the CDR3 reads CSVEEGKGDEKLFF. CDR3 coding DNA: TGCAGCGTTGAAGAAGGAAAAGGGGATGAAAAACTGTTTTTT.

This clone was seen a single time. The chain employs TRBV6-1 and TRBJ1-3, with a possible D match to TRBD1 (5 bases). The CDR3 consists of 15 residues. The germline V gene has CDR1 MNHNS and CDR2 SASEGT. The V gene lost 3 bases and the J gene lost 1 base, with 10 bases spanning the gap. CDR3 in DNA: TGTGCCAGCAGTGAGTCATCAGGGTCTGGAAACACCATATATTTT. It specifies CASSESSGSGNTIYF.

This rearrangement joins TRBV11-2 to TRBJ2-2, with TRBD2 identical over 8 bases. Germline loops: CDR1 SGHAT, CDR2 FQNNGV. This CDR3 is 14 amino acids long. V trimming: 6 bases; J trimming: 4 bases; junction bases outside the gene matches: 4. CDR3 amino acids: CASSPGGVTGELFF. DNA of the CDR3: TGTGCCAGCAGTCCCGGGGGGGTCACCGGGGAGCTGTTTTTT.

The V call is TRBV2, the J call TRBJ1-5; the match to TRBD1 covers 8 bases. The V gene end was trimmed by 7 bases and the J gene end by 3 bases; junction bases not matched to a gene: 11. The germline V gene encodes CDR1 SNHLY and CDR2 FYNNEI. This CDR3 spans 16 amino acids. CDR3 sequence reads: CASTREGQVINQPQHF. For the CDR3, the DNA is TGTGCCAGCACCCGAGAGGGACAGGTTATCAATCAGCCCCAGCATTTT.

The chain is built from TRBV5-1 and TRBJ2-1; 7 bases are a match to TRBD2. V shed 7 bases and J 0 bases; nucleotides not matched to a gene: 10. Germline CDR1 and CDR2: SGHRS and YFSETQ. The CDR3 contains 16 residues. The CDR3 is CASGETAGSSYNEQFF. CDR3 DNA: TGCGCCAGCGGGGAAACAGCGGGGAGCTCCTACAATGAGCAGTTCTTC.

V and J are TRBV14 and TRBJ1-6; 9 bases are a match to TRBD1. Germline assignment: CDR1 SGHDN and CDR2 FVKESK. V trimming: 4 bases; J trimming: 0 bases; junction bases outside the gene matches: 7. The CDR3 totals 18 residues. The CDR3 is CASSLGQGWSSYNSPLHF. In DNA form, the CDR3 reads TGTGCCAGCAGCCTCGGACAGGGGTGGAGCTCCTATAATTCACCCCTCCACTTT. Full variable domain (outside the CDR3, taken from reference TRBV14 and TRBJ1-6): EAGVTQFPSHSVIEKGQTVTLRCDPISGHDNLYWYRRVMGKEIKFLLHFVKESKQDESGMPNNRFLAERTGGTYSTLKVQPAELEDSGVYFCASSLGQGWSSYNSPLHFGNGTRLTVT.

Here the CDR3 reads CASGLAGYEQYF. CDR3 bases: TGTGCTAGTGGTTTGGCGGGATACGAGCAGTACTTC. The genes are TRBV12-5 and TRBJ2-7; D perhaps matches TRBD2 (5 bases). Per the germline V gene, CDR1 is LGHNT and CDR2 is FRNRAP. The CDR3 runs to 12 residues. Trimming left V 1 base short and J 4 bases short, with 5 bases between.

The V gene is TRBV7-2, the J gene TRBJ1-5; TRBD1 agrees at 9 bases. V trimming: 6 bases; J trimming: 4 bases; junction bases outside the gene matches: 4. CDR3 length: 14 amino acids. Germline V gene sequence: CDR1 SGHTA, CDR2 FQGNSA. CDR3 sequence (DNA): TGTGCCAGCAGAGCCGGGACAGGGAATCAGCCCCAGCATTTT. It yields the protein CASRAGTGNQPQHF.

This clone was seen a single time. This chain connects TRBV11-3 to TRBJ2-1, with D perhaps matching TRBD2 (5 bases). Germline V gene sequence: CDR1 SGHNT, CDR2 YENEEA. V was trimmed by 5 bases and J by 10 bases, leaving 15 bases between them. The CDR3 spans 13 residues. Written as DNA, the CDR3 is TGTGCCAGCAGCCCCCGGTCCCCGGGGGAGCAGTTCTTC. The encoded protein is CASSPRSPGEQFF.

This chain links TRBV6-5 with TRBJ1-1, with a weak D call TRBD1 (6 bases). The germline V gene has CDR1 MNHEY and CDR2 SVGAGI. V was shortened by 3 bases and J by 1 base, with 12 bases between the two germline ends. CDR3 length: 15 amino acids. The CDR3 reads CASSYGGSANTEAFF. DNA of the CDR3: TGTGCCAGCAGTTATGGGGGCTCGGCGAACACTGAAGCTTTCTTT.

In DNA, the CDR3 is TGTGCCAGCAGCGTAGCAGGGGTCACACCTACGCAGTATTTT. This codes for CASSVAGVTPTQYF. J is TRBJ2-3 and V is TRBV9; D is perhaps TRBD1 (6 bases). Germline V CDR1 and CDR2: SGDLS, YYNGEE. The V end was cut by 0 bases, the J end by 8 bases, with 13 bases between. This CDR3 spans 14 amino acids.

The rearrangement uses TRBV7-2 and TRBJ2-7; 12 nucleotides line up with TRBD2. Trimming cost V 1 base and J 2 bases; bases outside gene matches: 6. This CDR3 comprises 17 residues. The germline V gene encodes CDR1 SGHTA and CDR2 FQGNSA. CDR3 protein: CASSLGPASGGAYEQYF. DNA of the CDR3: TGTGCCAGCAGCTTAGGTCCGGCTAGCGGGGGGGCCTACGAGCAGTACTTC.

The chain carries TRBV2 and TRBJ2-7; 8 bases agree with TRBD1. The CDR3 runs 14 residues. V lost 4 bases to trimming and J lost 2 bases; unmatched junction nucleotides: 4. Germline-derived CDR1 and CDR2 are SNHLY and FYNNEI. CDR3 region: CASSGDRFTYEQYF. CDR3 nucleotides: TGTGCCAGCAGTGGGGACAGGTTTACCTACGAGCAGTACTTC. The variable domain in full, completed from reference TRBV2 and TRBJ2-7, reads EPEVTQTPSHQVTQMGQEVILRCVPISNHLYFYWYRQILGQKVEFLVSFYNNEISEKSEIFDDQFSVERPDGSNFTLKIRSTKLEDSAMYFCASSGDRFTYEQYFGPGTRLTVT.

The chain carries TRBV5-1 and TRBJ2-7; 7 bases map to TRBD1. Germline V lookup: CDR1 SGHRS, CDR2 YFSETQ. V shed 5 bases, J shed 5 bases, and the junction held 13 bases outside the gene matches. The length of the CDR3 is 15 residues. The CDR3: CASSQSYRGRDEQYF. The CDR3 coding sequence is TGCGCCAGCAGTCAAAGCTACAGGGGTAGGGACGAGCAGTACTTC.

The chain combines TRBV10-3 with TRBJ1-3, with 8 bases identical to TRBD1. The V gene end was trimmed by 4 bases and the J gene end by 0 bases; junction bases not matched to a gene: 5. Germline assignment: CDR1 ENHRY and CDR2 SYGVKD. The CDR3 has 16 amino acids. This chain's CDR3 is CAISASDRGSGNTIYF. The CDR3 nucleotides are TGTGCCATCAGTGCCTCCGACAGGGGCTCTGGAAACACCATATATTTT.

With regard to this clone: The sample carries other DNA sequences with the same CDR3. J is TRBJ1-5 and V is TRBV19, with 9 bases lining up with TRBD1. This CDR3 is built from 16 residues. Looked up from germline, CDR1 is LNHDA and CDR2 is SQIVND (reference sequence). The V gene end was trimmed by 5 bases and the J gene end by 0 bases; junction bases not matched to a gene: 5. CDR3 region: CASSFTGGYSNQPQHF. The CDR3 coding sequence is TGTGCCAGTAGTTTCACAGGGGGCTATAGCAATCAGCCCCAGCATTTT. Variable domain in full (rest from reference TRBV19 and TRBJ1-5): DGGITQSPKYLFRKEGQNVTLSCEQNLNHDAMYWYRQDPGQGLRLIYYSQIVNDFQKGDIAEGYSVSREKKESFPLTVTSAQKNPTAFYLCASSFTGGYSNQPQHFGDGTRLSIL.

In its sample, this clone was seen once. J is TRBJ2-7 and V is TRBV6-6, with TRBD1 matching over 9 bases. This CDR3 comprises 14 residues. Per germline, CDR1 MNHNY and CDR2 SVGAGI (reference sequence). J gave up 4 bases and V 5 bases, and 6 bases lay outside the gene matches. The CDR3 region has the DNA TGTGCCAGCAGTCCGGGACAGGGCTTATACGAGCAGTACTTC. Translating gives CASSPGQGLYEQYF.